Described below is a single T cell receptor beta chain sequence and its context. Sequenced by immunoSEQ multiplex PCR; TCRdb stores in-frame clones only, minus some. The table has under 200,000 clones, about 89% seen once. The sample originates from a study of blood T cell repertoires in COVID-19. The CDR3 consists of 11 residues. With 6 bases removed from V and 5 bases from J, the gap between germline ends came to 11 bases. The germline gives CDR1 DFQATT, CDR2 SNEGSKA (reference sequence). This clonotype originated in a woman aged 18-30 years who had recovered from COVID-19. V gene TRBV20-1 combines with J gene TRBJ2-7; D possibly corresponds to TRBD1 (5 bases). Sequencing was carried out using PBMCs or T cells enriched from blood (not recorded which). CDR3 nucleotides: TGCAGTGCAACAGGTGTTGACGAGCAGTACTTC. It yields the protein CSATGVDEQYF.